The following is a TCR beta chain sequence with its context. Being one base from a much bigger clone, this may be a read error. This entry comes from a study of tumor-infiltrating lymphocytes in primary liver carcinoma. The input was around 0.5 ug total RNA; TCR beta cDNA was made from it with a constant-region primer. Three-round nested multiplex PCR performed with slightly modified ARM-PCR produced the TCR beta libraries. The first two PCR rounds used TRBV1-TRBV30 primers with a Cbeta primer, about 9 cycles each. Each CDR3 protein is one row after TCRdb ran MiXCR on the multiplex PCR reads. The sample lists 310,000 or so distinct CDR3 sequences; less than 75% were seen once. Germline DNA was also extracted, and blood RNA derived from unsorted whole blood. The length of the CDR3 is 14 residues. Germline CDR1 reads LGHNA; CDR2 reads YSLEER.

Material: peripheral blood. This TCR was recovered from a man aged 40-49 years with primary liver carcinoma and hepatitis B virus infection. V gene TRBV4-3 combines with J gene TRBJ2-7; 7 bases are shared with TRBD1. The CDR3 DNA is TGCGCCAGCGGCCAAGATATTAGGGGGCTCGAGCAGTACTTC. Protein product: CASGQDIRGLEQYF.